The TCR beta chain under discussion was sequenced for a study of shared clonotypes between healthy human individuals. Study outcomes and limitations: Blood was the only sampled material, and tissue repertoires likely differ.

Concerning this clone itself: Its antigen is as yet unknown.

The trim removed 2 bases at V and 6 bases at J, leaving 4 bases unmatched. CDR1 and CDR2 (germline): PRHDT, FYEKMQ (reference sequence). The CDR3 has 15 residues. Genomic DNA came from approximately 92 million PBMCs in unsorted samples. For each subset, genomic DNA was distributed in equal portions over several immunoSEQ plates. Unsorted PBMC replicate PCRs drew on 250 to 300 ng DNA, representing tens of thousands of T cell genomes. TCRdb's table, derived via immunoSEQ multiplex PCR, lists solely in-frame clones and lacks some. The repertoire includes under 600,000 clones, roughly 79% of them detected once, and 12% sits in the top ten.

The sequencing sample was made of PBMCs. This sequence joins TRBV13 and TRBJ2-1; 10 bases align to TRBD2. The sequence was obtained from a middle-aged woman in good health. Some clones in this sample may be carry-over from other donors' samples. CDR3 DNA sequence: TGTGCCAGCAGCTTACTGCCTAGCGGGAGCAATGAGCAGTTCTTC. Amino acids: CASSLLPSGSNEQFF.